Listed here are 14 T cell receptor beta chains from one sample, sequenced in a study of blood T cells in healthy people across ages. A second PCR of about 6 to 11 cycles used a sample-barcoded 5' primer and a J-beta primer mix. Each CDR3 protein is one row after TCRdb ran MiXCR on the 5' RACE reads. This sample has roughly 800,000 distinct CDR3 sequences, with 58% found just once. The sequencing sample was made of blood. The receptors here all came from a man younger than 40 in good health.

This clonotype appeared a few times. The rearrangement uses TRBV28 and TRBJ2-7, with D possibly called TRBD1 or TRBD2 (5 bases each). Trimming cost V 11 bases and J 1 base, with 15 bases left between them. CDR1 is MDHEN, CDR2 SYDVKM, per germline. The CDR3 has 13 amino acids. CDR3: CASLSGGSYEQYF. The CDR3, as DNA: TGTGCCTCTCTTAGTGGGGGATCCTACGAGCAGTACTTC.

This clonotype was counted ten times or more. CDR3 sequence (DNA): TGTGCCAGCAGTGCCCTAGCGGGGGGTTACAATGAGCAGTTCTTC. This encodes CASSALAGGYNEQFF. V and J are TRBV6-1 and TRBJ2-1; TRBD2 aligns across 11 bases. The V and J ends lost 4 bases and 4 bases, in that order; junction bases with no gene match: 3. Looked up from germline, CDR1 is MNHNS and CDR2 is SASEGT. The CDR3 is made up of 15 amino acids.

The DNA for the CDR3 is TGTGCCAGCAGCTCCCGGGACAGTGCCTATGGCTACACCTTC. This gives the protein CASSSRDSAYGYTF. V usage is TRBV7-2 and J usage is TRBJ1-2, with 7 bases lining up with TRBD1. The CDR3 is made up of 14 amino acids. The junction had 6 bases not matched to a gene; V was cut back by 4 bases and J by 4 bases. Germline V CDR1 and CDR2: SGHTA, FQGNSA.

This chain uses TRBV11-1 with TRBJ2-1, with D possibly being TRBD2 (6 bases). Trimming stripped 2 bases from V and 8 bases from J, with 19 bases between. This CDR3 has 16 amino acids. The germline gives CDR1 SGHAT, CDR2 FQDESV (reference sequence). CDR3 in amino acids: CASSLQGRTNVDEQFF. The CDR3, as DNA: TGTGCCAGCAGCTTACAGGGACGGACTAACGTCGATGAGCAGTTCTTC.

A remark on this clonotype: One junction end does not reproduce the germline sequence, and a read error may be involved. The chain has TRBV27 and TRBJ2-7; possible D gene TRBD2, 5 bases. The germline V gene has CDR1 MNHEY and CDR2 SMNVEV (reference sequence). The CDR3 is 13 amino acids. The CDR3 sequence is CASRGDGTYVQYF. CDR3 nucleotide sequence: TGTGCCAGCAGGGGAGACGGCACCTACGTGCAGTACTTC.

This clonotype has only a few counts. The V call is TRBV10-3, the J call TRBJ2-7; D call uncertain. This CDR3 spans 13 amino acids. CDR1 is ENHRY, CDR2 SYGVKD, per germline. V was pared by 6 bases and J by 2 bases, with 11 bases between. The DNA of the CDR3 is TGTGCCATCAGGGCCGCTGAGACCTACGAGCAGTACTTC. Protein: CAIRAAETYEQYF.

CDR3 DNA: TGCAGTGCTAGTGGCAGTCGTGATGAGCAGTTCTTC. Protein product: CSASGSRDEQFF. The chain joins TRBV20-1 to TRBJ2-1; D is uncertain. The germline V and J ends were trimmed by 3 bases and 8 bases, with 11 bases remaining between them. This CDR3 contains 12 residues. Germline CDR1 is DFQATT and CDR2 is SNEGSKA (reference sequence).

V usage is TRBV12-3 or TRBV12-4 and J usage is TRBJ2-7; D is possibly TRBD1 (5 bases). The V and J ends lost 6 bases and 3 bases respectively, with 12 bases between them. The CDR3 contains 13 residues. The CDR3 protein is CASRTDTYYEQYF. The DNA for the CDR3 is TGTGCCAGCAGGACGGACACTTACTACGAGCAGTACTTC.

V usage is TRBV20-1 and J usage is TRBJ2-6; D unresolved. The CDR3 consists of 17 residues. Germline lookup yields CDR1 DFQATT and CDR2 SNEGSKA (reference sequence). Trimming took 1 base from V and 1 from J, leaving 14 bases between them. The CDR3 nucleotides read TGCAGTGCTAGAGGCACGCCGTGGGATTCTGGGGCCAACGTCCTGACTTTC. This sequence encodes CSARGTPWDSGANVLTF.

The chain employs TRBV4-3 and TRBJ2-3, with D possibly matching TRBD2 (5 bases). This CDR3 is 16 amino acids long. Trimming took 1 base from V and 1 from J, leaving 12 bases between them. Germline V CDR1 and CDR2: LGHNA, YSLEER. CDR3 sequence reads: CASSQGRLARTDTQYF. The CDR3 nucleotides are TGCGCCAGCAGCCAAGGCCGTCTAGCCCGCACAGATACGCAGTATTTT.

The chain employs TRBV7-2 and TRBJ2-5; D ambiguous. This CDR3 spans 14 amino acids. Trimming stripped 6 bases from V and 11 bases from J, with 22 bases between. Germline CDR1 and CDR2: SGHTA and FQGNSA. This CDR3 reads CASRRDRRNNEQYF. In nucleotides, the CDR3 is TGTGCCAGCAGGCGCGACCGACGGAACAATGAGCAGTACTTC.

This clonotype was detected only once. The CDR3 is CASSEGSEKLFF. The CDR3 region has the DNA TGTGCCAGCAGTGAAGGATCCGAAAAACTGTTTTTT. The chain is built from TRBV2 and TRBJ1-4; no firm D call. V dropped 1 base and J dropped 8 bases, with 5 bases sitting between them. Germline assignment: CDR1 SNHLY and CDR2 FYNNEI. This CDR3 is 12 amino acids long.

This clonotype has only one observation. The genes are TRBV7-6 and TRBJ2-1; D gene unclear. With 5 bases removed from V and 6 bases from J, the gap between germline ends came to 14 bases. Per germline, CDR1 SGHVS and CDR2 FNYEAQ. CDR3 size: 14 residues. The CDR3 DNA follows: TGTGCCAGCAGCCCCGGGCCCTCCCTCAATGAGCAGTTCTTC. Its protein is CASSPGPSLNEQFF.

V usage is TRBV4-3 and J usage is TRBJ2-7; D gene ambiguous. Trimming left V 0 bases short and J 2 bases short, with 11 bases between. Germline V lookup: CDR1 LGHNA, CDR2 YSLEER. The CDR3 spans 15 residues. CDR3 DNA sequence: TGCGCCAGCAGCCAAGACGTCGGAGACACCTACGAGCAGTACTTC. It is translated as CASSQDVGDTYEQYF.